This paragraph covers one TCR beta chain sequence. Authors' analysis steps: Nucleated cell number was recorded as an estimate derived from reference gene primer amplification. The method was immunoSEQ multiplex PCR; TCRdb's version includes in-frame clones alone and lacks a portion of them. Clone size and the V and J calls come from that table; the DNA yielded D and trimming. Of some 200,000 clones in the sample, 84% were seen once. The sample is drawn from a study of blood T cell repertoires in COVID-19. Overall study: Sites in the United States, Italy and Spain provided acute and convalescent COVID-19 samples.

CDR3 length: 15 residues. CDR1 and CDR2 from the germline V gene are MDHEN and SYDVKM. Unmatched junction bases numbered 7, after V lost 2 bases and J lost 4 bases. Enrollment of patients from Seattle took place during active infection, with longitudinal follow-up. This TCR came from a woman between 70 and 85 years old with COVID-19, enrolled during active disease. V is TRBV28 and J is TRBJ1-2; TRBD1 matches 7 bases. The sample consisted of peripheral blood. CDR3 sequence reads: CASSLRPRTGYGYTF. In DNA, the CDR3 is TGTGCCAGCAGTTTACGCCCTCGGACAGGCTATGGCTACACCTTC.